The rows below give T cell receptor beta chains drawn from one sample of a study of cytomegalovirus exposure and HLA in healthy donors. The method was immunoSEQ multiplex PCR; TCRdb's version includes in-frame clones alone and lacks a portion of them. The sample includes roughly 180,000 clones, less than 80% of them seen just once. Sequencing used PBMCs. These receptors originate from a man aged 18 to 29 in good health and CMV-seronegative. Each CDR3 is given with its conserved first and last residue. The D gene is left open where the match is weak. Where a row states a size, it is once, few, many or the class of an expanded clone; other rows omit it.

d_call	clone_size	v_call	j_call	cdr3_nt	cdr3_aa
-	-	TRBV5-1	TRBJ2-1	TGCGCCAGCAGCTCCCCTAGGGGGGGACCATACAATGAGCAGTTCTTC	CASSSPRGGPYNEQFF
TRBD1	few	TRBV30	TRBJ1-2	TGTGCCTGGAGTGGGGGACAGACCTATGGCTACACCTTC	CAWSGGQTYGYTF
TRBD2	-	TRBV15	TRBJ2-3	TGTGCCACCAGCAGAGATCGGGCTAGCGGGGGCCCCAGCACAGATACGCAGTATTTT	CATSRDRASGGPSTDTQYF
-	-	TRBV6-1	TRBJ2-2	TGTGCCAGCAGTGAGGTCACAGGGTACACCGGGGAGCTGTTTTTT	CASSEVTGYTGELFF
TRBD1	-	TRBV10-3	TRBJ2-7	TGTGCCATCAACGGACCAGGACAGGGGGCGGTCTACGAGCAGTACTTC	CAINGPGQGAVYEQYF
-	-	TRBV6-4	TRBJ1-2	TGTGCCAGCAGTGGTGGCAGGGGAAACGGCTACACCTTC	CASSGGRGNGYTF
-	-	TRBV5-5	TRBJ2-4	TGTGCCAGCAGCTTCCGCCTGGCGGCTAAAAACATTCAGTACTTC	CASSFRLAAKNIQYF
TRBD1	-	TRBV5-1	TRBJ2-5	TGCGCCAGCAGCGCCGGGACAGGTCCCCAAGAGACCCAGTACTTC	CASSAGTGPQETQYF
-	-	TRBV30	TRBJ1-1	TGTGCCTGGACGACCCAGGTAAACACTGAAGCTTTCTTT	CAWTTQVNTEAFF
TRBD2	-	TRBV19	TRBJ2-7	TGTGCCAGTAGCTCGGGGGGGTACGAGCAGTACTTC	CASSSGGYEQYF
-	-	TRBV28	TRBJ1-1	TGTGCCAGCAAAGACATCACTGAAGCTTTCTTT	CASKDITEAFF
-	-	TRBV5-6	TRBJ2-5	TGTGCCAGCAGGTGGGGAGGGGGGCAAGAGACCCAGTACTTC	CASRWGGGQETQYF
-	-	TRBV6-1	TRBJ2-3	TGTGCCAGCAGTGTCGTCATGGGGGGAGGGGGGGCCGCAGATACGCAGTATTTT	CASSVVMGGGGAADTQYF
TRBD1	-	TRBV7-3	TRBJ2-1	TGTGCCAGCAGCTTACGGGGACAGATGGGGTATGAGCAGTTCTTC	CASSLRGQMGYEQFF
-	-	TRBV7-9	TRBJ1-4	TGTGCCAGCAGCTCGAGGGAGGGGCCTCGGAGTAATGAAAAACTGTTTTTT	CASSSREGPRSNEKLFF
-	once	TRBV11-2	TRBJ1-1	TGTGCCAGCAGCTCGGGACTGGAAGCTTTCTTT	CASSSGLEAFF
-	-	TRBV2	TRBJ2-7	TGTGCCAGCAGCCACGTGGACAGCCCCTACGAGCAGTACTTC	CASSHVDSPYEQYF
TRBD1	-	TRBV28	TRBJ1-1	TGTGCCAGCAGTTCAGGGGGCTCAAGCACTGAAGCTTTCTTT	CASSSGGSSTEAFF
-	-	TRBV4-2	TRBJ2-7	TGTGCCAGCAGCCAAGACCTAGCGAGGGAGCAGTACTTC	CASSQDLAREQYF
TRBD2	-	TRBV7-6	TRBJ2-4	TGTGCCAGCAGCCGGCGGGGGGGTACGGACATTCAGTACTTC	CASSRRGGTDIQYF
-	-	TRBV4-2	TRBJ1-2	TGTGCCAGCAGCCAAGGACAGACATATGGCTACACCTTC	CASSQGQTYGYTF
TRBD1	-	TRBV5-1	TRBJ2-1	TGCGCCAGCAGCTGGAGGACAGGGGGCAATGAGCAGTTCTTC	CASSWRTGGNEQFF
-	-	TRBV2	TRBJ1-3	TGTGCCAGCCCCCAGGGACCCGGGGGAGCTGGAAACACCATATATTTT	CASPQGPGGAGNTIYF
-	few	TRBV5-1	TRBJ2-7	TGCGCCAGCAGCTTTGGTTCGGGGACTTTTACCCACGAGCAGTACTTC	CASSFGSGTFTHEQYF
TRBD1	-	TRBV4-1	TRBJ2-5	TGCGCCAGCAGCCAAGATCAAGGGGACAGGGGAGAGACCCAGTACTTC	CASSQDQGDRGETQYF
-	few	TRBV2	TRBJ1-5	TGTGCCAGCAGCAGGGATAGCAATCAGCCCCAGCATTTT	CASSRDSNQPQHF
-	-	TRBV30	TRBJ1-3	TGTGCCTGGACAGGGGCTCTCTCCCTCTCTGGAAACACCATATATTTT	CAWTGALSLSGNTIYF
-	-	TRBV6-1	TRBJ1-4	TGTGCCAGCAATGAGGGGGGTGCAACTAATGAAAAACTGTTTTTT	CASNEGGATNEKLFF
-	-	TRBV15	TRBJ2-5	TGTGCCACCAGCAGGGCAGAGGGCGCGAGACCCGAAGAGACCCAGTACTTC	CATSRAEGARPEETQYF
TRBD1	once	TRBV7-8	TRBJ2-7	TGTGCCAGCAGCAACCCCGGGACAGGAGGTCGCGAGCAGTACTTC	CASSNPGTGGREQYF
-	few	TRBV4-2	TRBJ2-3	TGTGCCAGCAGCCACGCCGAAGGAAGGAGGCCGGCAGATACGCAGTATTTT	CASSHAEGRRPADTQYF
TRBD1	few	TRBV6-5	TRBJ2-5	TGTGCCAGCAGCGGGACAGGGTTCGGTGAGACCCAGTACTTC	CASSGTGFGETQYF
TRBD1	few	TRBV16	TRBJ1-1	TGTGCCAGCAGCCATTCTGGGACAGGCTCTGAAGCTTTCTTT	CASSHSGTGSEAFF
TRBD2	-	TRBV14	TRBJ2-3	TGTGCCAGCAGCCACCTCGGACTAGCGGGGGGGCGGACAGTAGATACGCAGTATTTT	CASSHLGLAGGRTVDTQYF
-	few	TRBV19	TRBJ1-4	TGTGCCAGTAGCCGTACAGATGCAACTAATGAAAAACTGTTTTTT	CASSRTDATNEKLFF
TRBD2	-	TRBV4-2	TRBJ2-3	TGTGCCAGCAGCCAAGGACTAGCGGATACGCAGTATTTT	CASSQGLADTQYF
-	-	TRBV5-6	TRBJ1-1	TGTGCCAGCAGCCGGGATCCAGGGGTCTTGAACACTGAAGCTTTCTTT	CASSRDPGVLNTEAFF
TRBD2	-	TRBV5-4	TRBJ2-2	TGTGCCAGCAGCTTTGATGCTAGCGGGGGGATTACCGGGGAGCTGTTTTTT	CASSFDASGGITGELFF
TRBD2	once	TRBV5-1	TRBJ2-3	TGCGCCAGCAGCTTGGAGGCGGGAGGGCCGGGGACAGATACGCAGTATTTT	CASSLEAGGPGTDTQYF
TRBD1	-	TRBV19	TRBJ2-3	TGTGCCAGTAGGAATACAGGGGGCGCTGGGGCAGATACGCAGTATTTT	CASRNTGGAGADTQYF
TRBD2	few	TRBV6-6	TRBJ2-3	TGTGCCAGCAGTTCCGACAGCGGGAGCTTTGGAGATACGCAGTATTTT	CASSSDSGSFGDTQYF
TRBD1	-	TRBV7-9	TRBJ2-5	TGTGCCAGCAGCGCTAGGACAGGGGGAGAGACCCAGTACTTC	CASSARTGGETQYF